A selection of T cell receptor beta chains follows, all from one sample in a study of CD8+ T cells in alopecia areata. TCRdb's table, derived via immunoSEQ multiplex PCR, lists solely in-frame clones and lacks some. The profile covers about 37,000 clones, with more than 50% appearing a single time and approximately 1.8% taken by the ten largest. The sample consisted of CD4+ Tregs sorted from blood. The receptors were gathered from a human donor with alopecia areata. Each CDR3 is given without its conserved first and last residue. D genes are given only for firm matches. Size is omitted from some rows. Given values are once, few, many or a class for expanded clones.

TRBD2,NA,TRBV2,ASNRGVPQETQY
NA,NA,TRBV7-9,ASSRSVGRFYEQY
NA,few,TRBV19,ASSISAANIYGYT
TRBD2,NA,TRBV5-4,ASSGSGGGSYNEQF
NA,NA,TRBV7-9,ASSLVKDTQY
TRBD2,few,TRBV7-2,ASSLASGRAFHEQF
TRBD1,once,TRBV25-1,ASRKTGDHEQY
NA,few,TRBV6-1,ASSGMTGPTNEKLF
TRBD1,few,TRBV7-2,ASSPGQGYQPQH
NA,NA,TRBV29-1,SVATNLAYEQY
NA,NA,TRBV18,ASSPFGPRNTGELF
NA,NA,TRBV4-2,ASSQGPNRGTEAF
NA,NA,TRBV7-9,ASSSRETGELF
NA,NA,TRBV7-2,ASGKTRSTDTQY
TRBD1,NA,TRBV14,ASSRYLTGGEQY
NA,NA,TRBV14,ASSQSLNTEAF
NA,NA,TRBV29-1,SVEDETGFNTEAF
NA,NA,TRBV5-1,ASSFGRGLNTGELF
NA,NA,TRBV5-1,ASSFQPSGELNTGELF
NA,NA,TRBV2,ASRTSSNQPQH
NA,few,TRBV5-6,ASSLALGNEQF
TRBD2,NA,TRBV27,ASSVHGTSGRYNEQF
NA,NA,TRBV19,ATGTGMNTEAF
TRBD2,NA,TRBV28,ASSPPSRASGLLDNEQF
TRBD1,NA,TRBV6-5,ASSYGTEKA
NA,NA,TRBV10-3,AISEYGAAPTDTQY
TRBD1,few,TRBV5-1,ASSGTGTNQETQY
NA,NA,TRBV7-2,ASSLASGGEQF
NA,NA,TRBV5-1,ASSPTGGAYGYT
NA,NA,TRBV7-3,ASSLRPGTDTQY
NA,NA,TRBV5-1,ASSRGANSPLH
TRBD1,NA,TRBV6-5,ATRQGRANIQY
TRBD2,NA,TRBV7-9,ASSLTSGLYEQY
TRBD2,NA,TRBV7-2,ASSQDGTSVVNEQF
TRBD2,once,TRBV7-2,ASSLLGLAAHEQF
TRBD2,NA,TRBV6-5,ASTPTSSGRETQY
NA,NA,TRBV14,ASSQAGAGNTIY
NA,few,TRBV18,ASSRDNTIY
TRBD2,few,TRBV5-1,ASSLAAGGRATDTQY
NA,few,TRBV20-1,SARSYEQY
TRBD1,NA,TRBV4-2,ASSPDGQGNQPQH
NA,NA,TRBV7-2,ASSRRLVSNQPQH
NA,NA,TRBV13,ASSGSGYEQY
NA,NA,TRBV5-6,ASRGGLWRGETQY
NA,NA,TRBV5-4,ASSTQGLSYGQY
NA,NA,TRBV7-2,ASSFKTDPTLYEQY
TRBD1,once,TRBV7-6,ASSLTGATGYT
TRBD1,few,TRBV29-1,SVANPGQGSETQY
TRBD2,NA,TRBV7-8,AGGGTSGDFFSSYEQY